These 20 T cell receptor beta chains were all obtained from the same sample, sequenced in a study of T cell changes during pregnancy in multiple sclerosis. Libraries were prepared by immunoSEQ multiplex PCR; TCRdb keeps only in-frame clonotypes and omits some of them. The table records tens of thousands of clones, roughly 87% of them present only once. The specimen comprised CD8+ T cells from peripheral blood mononuclear cells, sampled after pregnancy. The source of these receptors is a female donor with multiple sclerosis, enrolled in a pregnancy study.

The chain couples TRBV29-1 to TRBJ2-1; TRBD2 agrees at 7 bases. The V gene's germline CDR1 is SQVTM and CDR2 ANQGSEA. CDR3 length: 11 residues. Trimming took 6 bases from V and 6 from J; bases not matched to a gene: 2. CDR3 region: CSVRTSNEQFF. CDR3 nucleotide sequence: TGCAGCGTCAGGACTAGCAATGAGCAGTTCTTC.

The gene calls are TRBV28 and TRBJ2-7; TRBD2 aligns across 9 bases. V gave up 4 bases and J gave up 5 bases; unmatched junction bases: 6. CDR1 is MDHEN, CDR2 SYDVKM, per germline. This CDR3 contains 14 residues. The DNA of the CDR3 is TGTGCCAGCAGTTCCCTCAGCGGGAGGAACGAGCAGTACTTC. Translation: CASSSLSGRNEQYF. The complete variable domain, with remaining parts taken from reference TRBV28 and TRBJ2-7, reads DVKVTQSSRYLVKRTGEKVFLECVQDMDHENMFWYRQDPGLGLRLIYFSYDVKMKEKGDIPEGYSVSREKKERFSLILESASTNQTSMYLCASSSLSGRNEQYFGPGTRLTVT.

The V gene is TRBV9, the J gene TRBJ2-1, with 9 positions matching TRBD2. Per germline, CDR1 SGDLS and CDR2 YYNGEE. This CDR3 comprises 15 residues. V was pared by 0 bases and J by 5 bases, with 3 bases of the junction left unmatched. The CDR3 DNA sequence: TGTGCCAGCAGCGTAGTAGCGGGAGCAAACAATGAGCAGTTCTTC. Protein sequence: CASSVVAGANNEQFF.

Points on this clone: One end of the junction is discordant with germline, which a read error may explain. The gene calls are TRBV6-6 and TRBJ1-5; TRBD1 might be the D (5 bases). This CDR3 is built from 13 residues. CDR1 and CDR2 (germline): MNHNY, SVGAGI (reference sequence). Here the CDR3 reads CAGREDGNQPQHF. In DNA form, the CDR3 reads TGTGCCGGCAGGGAGGACGGCAATCAGCCCCAGCATTTT.

This sequence joins TRBV5-5 and TRBJ1-1; D might be TRBD1 (6 bases). This CDR3 contains 15 residues. Trimming removed 1 base from V and 10 bases from J, with 20 bases in between. Germline CDR1 is SGHKS and CDR2 is YYEKEE (reference sequence). CDR3 bases: TGTGCCAGCAGCTTGCCGCCAGGGGTAGGCGTAGGAGCTTTCTTT. It codes for CASSLPPGVGVGAFF.

V is TRBV7-8 and J is TRBJ2-7; TRBD1 agrees at 7 bases. The CDR3 has 13 amino acids. Per germline, CDR1 SGHVS and CDR2 FQNEAQ. The J segment lost 0 bases and the V segment lost 6 bases, leaving 2 bases of the junction unmatched. The CDR3 reads CASRGQSSYEQYF. DNA for the CDR3: TGTGCCAGCAGGGGACAGTCCTCCTACGAGCAGTACTTC.

The chain couples TRBV14 to TRBJ2-7; TRBD2 agrees at 7 bases. The CDR3 contains 13 residues. J was trimmed by 5 bases and V by 6 bases; bases with no gene match: 7. Per the germline V gene, CDR1 is SGHDN and CDR2 is FVKESK. In DNA form, the CDR3 reads TGTGCCAGCAGATATACTAGCGCCCACGAGCAGTACTTC. Its protein product is CASRYTSAHEQYF.

This clone was counted once. V and J are TRBV7-2 and TRBJ2-1; a weak D match, TRBD2 (6 bases). CDR1 is SGHTA and CDR2 is FQGNSA in the germline V gene. The CDR3 runs to 14 residues. V shed 5 bases and J shed 4 bases, with 12 bases lying between them. CDR3 protein: CASSRGTGYNEQFF. The CDR3 DNA reads as TGTGCCAGCAGCCGAGGGACTGGATACAATGAGCAGTTCTTC.

This clone came up once. This chain uses TRBV7-9 with TRBJ1-1, with D unclear. The CDR3 spans 11 residues. Trimming cost V 4 bases and J 6 bases, with 6 bases left between them. Germline assignment: CDR1 SEHNR and CDR2 FQNEAQ (reference sequence). The CDR3 loop reads CASSSGPEAFF. The CDR3 region has the DNA TGTGCCAGCAGCTCAGGTCCTGAAGCTTTCTTT.

This clone was picked up one time. The chain is built from TRBV6-1 and TRBJ2-5; perhaps TRBD2 as D (6 bases). TRBJ2-7 matches the DNA end more closely, so the J call is doubtful. CDR1 and CDR2 (germline): MNHNS, SASEGT. The CDR3 consists of 16 residues. CDR3 protein: CASSEGWWDSAYEQYF. Written as DNA, the CDR3 is TGTGCCAGCAGTGAAGGTTGGTGGGACTCCGCCTACGAGCAGTACTTC.

CDR3 protein: CASSLTSTGYNEQFF. CDR3 coding DNA: TGTGCCAGCAGCTTAACCTCGACGGGATACAATGAGCAGTTCTTC. The chain joins TRBV13 to TRBJ2-1; D perhaps matches TRBD2 (5 bases). The CDR3 contains 15 residues. Looked up from germline, CDR1 is PRHDT and CDR2 is FYEKMQ (reference sequence). Deletions cut 2 bases from V and 4 bases from J, with 12 bases between.

Only one count was recorded for this clone. The chain links TRBV6-1 to TRBJ2-7; D perhaps matches TRBD2 (7 bases). Trimming pared 1 base from V and 1 base from J, leaving 11 bases between. There are 15 residues in the CDR3. Germline-derived CDR1 and CDR2 are MNHNS and SASEGT. As DNA, the CDR3 is TGTGCCAGCAGTGAAGAAGCGGGACATTCCTACGAGCAGTACTTC. It translates to CASSEEAGHSYEQYF.

The chain couples TRBV7-9 to TRBJ2-7; 10 bases line up with TRBD1. This CDR3 is 14 amino acids long. The V segment lost 1 base and the J segment 6 bases; nucleotides outside the gene matches: 3. Germline CDR1 SEHNR, CDR2 FQNEAQ (reference sequence). CDR3 region: CASSLGGTGAEQYF. Here the CDR3 DNA reads TGTGCCAGCAGCTTAGGCGGGACAGGGGCCGAGCAGTACTTC.

This rearrangement joins TRBV7-9 to TRBJ1-1, with 7 bases aligning to TRBD1. CDR3 size: 13 residues. Germline V gene lookup returns CDR1 SEHNR and CDR2 FQNEAQ (reference sequence). Germline trimming cut 1 base from V and 10 bases from J; bases unmatched to any gene: 6. The CDR3 loop reads CASSLGQGEGAFF. CDR3 in DNA: TGTGCCAGCAGCTTAGGGCAGGGGGAAGGAGCTTTCTTT.

This clone was seen more than once but under ten times. V usage is TRBV27 and J usage is TRBJ2-7, with 8 nucleotides matching TRBD1. Germline V lookup: CDR1 MNHEY, CDR2 SMNVEV (reference sequence). V lost 4 bases to trimming and J lost 4 bases; unmatched junction nucleotides: 3. This CDR3 is 13 amino acids long. CDR3: CASSYGTGYEQYF. The CDR3 DNA is TGTGCCAGCAGTTACGGGACAGGATACGAGCAGTACTTC.

The chain combines TRBV6-1 with TRBJ2-3, with 7 positions matching TRBD1. The J segment lost 2 bases and the V segment lost 4 bases, leaving 3 bases of the junction unmatched. The CDR3 loop spans 14 amino acids. The germline gives CDR1 MNHNS, CDR2 SASEGT. The CDR3 sequence is CASSVGQHTDTQYF. The CDR3 DNA follows: TGTGCCAGCAGTGTGGGACAGCACACAGATACGCAGTATTTT.

The J gene is TRBJ2-3, the V gene TRBV7-9; 11 bases align to TRBD2. The CDR3 is made up of 15 amino acids. Trimming removed 5 bases from V and 7 bases from J; junction bases left unmatched: 8. Germline CDR1 and CDR2: SEHNR and FQNEAQ (reference sequence). CDR3 in DNA: TGTGCCAGCAGCCTTAGCGGGAGGGCCCCTCATACGCAGTATTTT. Amino acid sequence: CASSLSGRAPHTQYF.

V usage is TRBV14 and J usage is TRBJ2-3, with D maybe TRBD2 (6 bases). Trimming took off 3 bases at V and 2 bases at J, with 18 bases between the two ends. The CDR3 is 17 amino acids. CDR1 and CDR2 (germline): SGHDN, FVKESK. The CDR3 DNA is TGTGCCAGCAGCCAGAACGGAGGGACTCTCTACACAGATACGCAGTATTTT. Translated: CASSQNGGTLYTDTQYF.

This chain connects TRBV6-5 to TRBJ2-2; 8 nucleotides line up with TRBD1. V lost 4 bases and J lost 3; bases outside the gene matches: 4. The CDR3 runs 15 residues. Germline V lookup: CDR1 MNHEY, CDR2 SVGAGI. The CDR3 bases are TGTGCCAGCAGTTCCGGACAGGGATACACCGGGGAGCTGTTTTTT. Encoded protein: CASSSGQGYTGELFF.

The table lists this clone with a count of one. The rearrangement uses TRBV5-4 and TRBJ1-5, with TRBD1 matching 7 bases. The length of the CDR3 is 14 residues. Trimming took 1 base from V and 4 from J; bases not matched to a gene: 2. CDR1 and CDR2 (germline): SGHNT, YYREEE (reference sequence). This CDR3 reads CASSLSGGNQPQHF. CDR3 nucleotide sequence: TGTGCCAGCAGCTTGTCAGGGGGAAATCAGCCCCAGCATTTT.